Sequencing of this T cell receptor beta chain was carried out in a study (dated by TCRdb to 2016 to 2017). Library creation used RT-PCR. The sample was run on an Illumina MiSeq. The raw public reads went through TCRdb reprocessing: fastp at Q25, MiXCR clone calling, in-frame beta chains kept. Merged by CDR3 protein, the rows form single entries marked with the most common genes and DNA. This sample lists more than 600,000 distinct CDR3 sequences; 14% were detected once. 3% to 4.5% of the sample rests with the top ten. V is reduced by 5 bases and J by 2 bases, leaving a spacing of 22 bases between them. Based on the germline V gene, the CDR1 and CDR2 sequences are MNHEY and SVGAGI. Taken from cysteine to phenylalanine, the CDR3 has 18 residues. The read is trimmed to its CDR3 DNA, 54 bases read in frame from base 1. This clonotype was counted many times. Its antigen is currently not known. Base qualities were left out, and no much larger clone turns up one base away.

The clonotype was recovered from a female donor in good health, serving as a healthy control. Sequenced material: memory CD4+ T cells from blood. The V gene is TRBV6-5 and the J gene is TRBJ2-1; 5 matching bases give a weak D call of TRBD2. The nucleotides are TGTGCCAGCAGTCGATCCCCGCCTACGAGCGGCGCCTACAATGAGCAGTTCTTC. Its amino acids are CASSRSPPTSGAYNEQFF.